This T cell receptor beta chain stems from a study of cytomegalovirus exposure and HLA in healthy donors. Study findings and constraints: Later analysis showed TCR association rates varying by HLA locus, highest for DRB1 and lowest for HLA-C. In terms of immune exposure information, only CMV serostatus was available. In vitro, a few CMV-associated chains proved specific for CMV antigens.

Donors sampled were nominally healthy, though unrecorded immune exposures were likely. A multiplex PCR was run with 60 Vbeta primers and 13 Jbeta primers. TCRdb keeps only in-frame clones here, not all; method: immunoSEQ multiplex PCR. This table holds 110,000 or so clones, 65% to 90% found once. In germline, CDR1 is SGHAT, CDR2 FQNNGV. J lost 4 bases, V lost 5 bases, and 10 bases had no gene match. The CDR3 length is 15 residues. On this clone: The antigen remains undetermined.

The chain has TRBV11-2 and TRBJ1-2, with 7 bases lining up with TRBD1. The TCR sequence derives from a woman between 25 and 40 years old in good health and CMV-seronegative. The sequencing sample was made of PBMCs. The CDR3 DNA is TGTGCCAGCAGCCCACCCCAGGGGGGCGTCTATGGCTACACCTTC. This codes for CASSPPQGGVYGYTF.